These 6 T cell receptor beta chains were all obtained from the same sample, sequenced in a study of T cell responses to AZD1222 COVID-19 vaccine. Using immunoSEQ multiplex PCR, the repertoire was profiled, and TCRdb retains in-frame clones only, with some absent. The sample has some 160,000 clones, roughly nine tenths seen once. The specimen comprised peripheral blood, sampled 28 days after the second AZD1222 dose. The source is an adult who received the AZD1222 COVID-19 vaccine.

CDR3 coding DNA: TGTGCCAGCAGTTACTCGGCAGGGCCAGGAAACACCATATATTTT. It encodes CASSYSAGPGNTIYF. J is TRBJ1-3 and V is TRBV6-5, with a possible D match to TRBD1 (5 bases). Germline CDR1 MNHEY, CDR2 SVGAGI. This CDR3 region has 15 residues. V lost 0 bases and J 4 bases, leaving 10 bases between the germline ends.

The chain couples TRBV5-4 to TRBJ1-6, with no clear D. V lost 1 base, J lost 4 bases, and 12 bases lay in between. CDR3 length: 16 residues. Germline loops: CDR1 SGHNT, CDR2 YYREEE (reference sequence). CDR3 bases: TGTGCCAGCAGCTTGATGAGGGAGACATATAATTCACCCCTCCACTTT. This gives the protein CASSLMRETYNSPLHF.

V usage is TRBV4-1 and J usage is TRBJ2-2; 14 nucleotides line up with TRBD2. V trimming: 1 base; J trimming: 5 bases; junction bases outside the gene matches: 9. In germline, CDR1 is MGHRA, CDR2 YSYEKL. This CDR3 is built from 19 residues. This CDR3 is CASSQVNRGLAGVTGELFF. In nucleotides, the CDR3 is TGCGCCAGCAGCCAAGTAAATCGGGGACTAGCGGGGGTGACCGGGGAGCTGTTTTTT.

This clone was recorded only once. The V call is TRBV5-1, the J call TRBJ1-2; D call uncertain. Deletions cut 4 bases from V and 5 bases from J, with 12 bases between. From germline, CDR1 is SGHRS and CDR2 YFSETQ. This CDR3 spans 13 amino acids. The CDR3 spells CASSQNTQYGYTF. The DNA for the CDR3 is TGCGCCAGCAGCCAGAATACGCAGTATGGCTACACCTTC.

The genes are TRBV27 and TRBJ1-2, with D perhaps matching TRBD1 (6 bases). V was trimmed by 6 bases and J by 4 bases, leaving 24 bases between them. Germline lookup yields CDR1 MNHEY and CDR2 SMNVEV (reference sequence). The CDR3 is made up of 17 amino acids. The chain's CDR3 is CASSRRQEAGLSYGYTF. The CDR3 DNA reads TGTGCCAGCAGCCGCCGACAGGAAGCCGGGTTATCCTATGGCTACACCTTC.

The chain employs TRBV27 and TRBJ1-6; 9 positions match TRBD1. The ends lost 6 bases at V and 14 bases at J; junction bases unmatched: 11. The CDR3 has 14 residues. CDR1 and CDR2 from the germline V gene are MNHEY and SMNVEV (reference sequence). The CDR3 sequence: CASSPGTGIAALHF. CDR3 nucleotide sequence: TGTGCCAGCAGCCCCGGGACAGGGATCGCGGCCCTCCACTTT.